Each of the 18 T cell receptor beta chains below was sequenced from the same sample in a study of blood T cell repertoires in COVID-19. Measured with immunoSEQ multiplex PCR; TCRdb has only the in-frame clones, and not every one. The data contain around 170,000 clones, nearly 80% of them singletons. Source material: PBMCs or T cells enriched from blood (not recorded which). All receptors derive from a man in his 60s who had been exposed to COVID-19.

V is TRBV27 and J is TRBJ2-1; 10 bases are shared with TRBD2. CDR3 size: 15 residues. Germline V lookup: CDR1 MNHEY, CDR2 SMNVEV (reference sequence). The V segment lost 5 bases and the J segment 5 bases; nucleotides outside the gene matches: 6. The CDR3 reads CASSPGLAENNEQFF. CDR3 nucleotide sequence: TGTGCCAGCAGTCCCGGACTAGCGGAGAACAATGAGCAGTTCTTC.

CDR3 DNA sequence: TGTGCCAGCAGTCGGGGGGGATATGGCTACACCTTC. Protein: CASSRGGYGYTF. This chain connects TRBV12-3 or TRBV12-4 to TRBJ1-2; TRBD1 is a possible D gene (5 bases). Between the trimmed V and J ends, which lost 5 bases and 5 bases, there was a span of 9 bases. The CDR3 length is 12 residues.

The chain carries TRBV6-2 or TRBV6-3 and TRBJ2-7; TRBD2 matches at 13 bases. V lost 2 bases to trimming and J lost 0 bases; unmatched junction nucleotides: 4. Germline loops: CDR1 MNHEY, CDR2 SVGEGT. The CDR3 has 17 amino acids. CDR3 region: CASSYPTSGRASYEQYF. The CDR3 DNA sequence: TGTGCCAGCAGTTACCCAACTAGCGGGAGGGCCTCCTACGAGCAGTACTTC.

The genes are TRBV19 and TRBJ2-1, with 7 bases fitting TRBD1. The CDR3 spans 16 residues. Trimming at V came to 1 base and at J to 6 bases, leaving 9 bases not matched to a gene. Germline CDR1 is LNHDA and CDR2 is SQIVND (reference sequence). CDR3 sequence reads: CASSIGKGQASNEQFF. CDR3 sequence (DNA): TGTGCCAGTAGTATAGGGAAAGGACAGGCCAGCAATGAGCAGTTCTTC.

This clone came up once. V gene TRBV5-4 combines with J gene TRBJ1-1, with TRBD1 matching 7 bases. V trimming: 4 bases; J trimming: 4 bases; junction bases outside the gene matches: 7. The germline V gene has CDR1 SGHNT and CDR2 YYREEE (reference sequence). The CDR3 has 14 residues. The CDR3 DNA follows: TGTGCCAGCAGCGGCCCCAGGGGGATCACTGAAGCTTTCTTT. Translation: CASSGPRGITEAFF.

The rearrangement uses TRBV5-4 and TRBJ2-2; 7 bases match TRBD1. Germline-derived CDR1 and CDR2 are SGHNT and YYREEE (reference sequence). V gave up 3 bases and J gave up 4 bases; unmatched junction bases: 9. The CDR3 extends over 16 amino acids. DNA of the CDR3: TGTGCCAGCAGCTCCCCCGCACAGGGGTTCACCGGGGAGCTGTTTTTT. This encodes CASSSPAQGFTGELFF.

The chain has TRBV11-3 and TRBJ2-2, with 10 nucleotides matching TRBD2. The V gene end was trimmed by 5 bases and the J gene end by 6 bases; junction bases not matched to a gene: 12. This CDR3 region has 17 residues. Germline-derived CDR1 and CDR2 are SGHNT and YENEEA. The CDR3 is CASSKGPSGSFSGELFF. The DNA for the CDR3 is TGTGCCAGCAGCAAAGGGCCTAGCGGGAGTTTTTCCGGGGAGCTGTTTTTT.

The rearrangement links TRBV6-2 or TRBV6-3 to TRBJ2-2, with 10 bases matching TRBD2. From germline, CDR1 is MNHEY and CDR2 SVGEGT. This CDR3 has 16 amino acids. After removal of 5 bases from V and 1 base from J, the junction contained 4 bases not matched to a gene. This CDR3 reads CASSPSSGRNTGELFF. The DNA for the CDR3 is TGTGCCAGCAGTCCGTCTAGCGGGAGGAACACCGGGGAGCTGTTTTTT.

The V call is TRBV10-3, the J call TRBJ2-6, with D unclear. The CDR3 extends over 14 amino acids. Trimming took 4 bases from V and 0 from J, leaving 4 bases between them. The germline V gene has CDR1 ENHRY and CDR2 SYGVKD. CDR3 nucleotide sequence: TGTGCCATCAGTGCGTACTCTGGGGCCAACGTCCTGACTTTC. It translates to CAISAYSGANVLTF.

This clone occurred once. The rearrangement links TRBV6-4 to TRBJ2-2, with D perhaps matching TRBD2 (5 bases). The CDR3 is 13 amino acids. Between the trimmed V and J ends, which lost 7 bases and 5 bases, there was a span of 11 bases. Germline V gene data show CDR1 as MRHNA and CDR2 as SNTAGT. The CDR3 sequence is CASKASGTGELFF. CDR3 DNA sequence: TGTGCCAGCAAGGCCTCGGGGACCGGGGAGCTGTTTTTT.

The CDR3 here is CASSPTAAGAETQYF. The CDR3 DNA is TGTGCCAGCAGCCCGACCGCAGCGGGAGCAGAGACCCAGTACTTC. The J gene is TRBJ2-5, the V gene TRBV14; 8 bases align to TRBD2. V lost 4 bases and J lost 4; bases outside the gene matches: 8. The germline CDR1 and CDR2 sequences are SGHDN and FVKESK. The CDR3 is 15 amino acids. Combining the CDR3 with reference TRBV14 and TRBJ2-5 gives the whole variable domain EAGVTQFPSHSVIEKGQTVTLRCDPISGHDNLYWYRRVMGKEIKFLLHFVKESKQDESGMPNNRFLAERTGGTYSTLKVQPAELEDSGVYFCASSPTAAGAETQYFGPGTRLLVL.

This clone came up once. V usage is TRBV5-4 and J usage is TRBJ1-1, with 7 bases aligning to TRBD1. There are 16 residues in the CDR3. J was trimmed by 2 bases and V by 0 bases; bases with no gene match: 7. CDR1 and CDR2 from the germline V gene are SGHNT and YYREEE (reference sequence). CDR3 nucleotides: TGTGCCAGCAGCTTGGGCTACAGGGGAGGAAACACTGAAGCTTTCTTT. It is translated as CASSLGYRGGNTEAFF.

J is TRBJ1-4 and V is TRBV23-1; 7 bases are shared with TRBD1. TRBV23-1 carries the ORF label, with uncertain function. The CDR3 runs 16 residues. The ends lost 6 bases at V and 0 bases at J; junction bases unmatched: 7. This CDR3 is CASRGTELATNEKLFF. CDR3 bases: TGCGCCAGCAGGGGGACAGAGCTCGCAACTAATGAAAAACTGTTTTTT.

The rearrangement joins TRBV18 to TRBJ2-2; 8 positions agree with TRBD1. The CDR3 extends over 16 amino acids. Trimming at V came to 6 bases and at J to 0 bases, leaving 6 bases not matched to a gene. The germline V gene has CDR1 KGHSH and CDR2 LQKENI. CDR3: CASSPADRANTGELFF. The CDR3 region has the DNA TGTGCCAGCTCGCCGGCGGACAGGGCGAACACCGGGGAGCTGTTTTTT.

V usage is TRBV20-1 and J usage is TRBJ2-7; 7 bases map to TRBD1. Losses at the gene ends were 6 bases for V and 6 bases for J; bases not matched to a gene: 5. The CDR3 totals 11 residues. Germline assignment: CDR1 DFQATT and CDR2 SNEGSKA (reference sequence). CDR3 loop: CSAGTGVEQYF. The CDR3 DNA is TGCAGTGCGGGCACAGGGGTCGAGCAGTACTTC.

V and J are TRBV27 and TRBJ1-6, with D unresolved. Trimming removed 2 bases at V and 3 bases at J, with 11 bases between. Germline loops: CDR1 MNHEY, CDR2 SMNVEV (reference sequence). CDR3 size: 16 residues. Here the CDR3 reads CASSLRPTLYNSPLHF. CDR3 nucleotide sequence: TGTGCCAGCAGTTTAAGGCCGACTCTCTATAATTCACCCCTCCACTTT.

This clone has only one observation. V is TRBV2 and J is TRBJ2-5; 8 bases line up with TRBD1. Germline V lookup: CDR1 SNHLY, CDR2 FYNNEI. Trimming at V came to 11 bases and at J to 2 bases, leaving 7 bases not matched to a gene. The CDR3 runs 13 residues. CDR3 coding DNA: TGTGCCGGGGCGACAGGGGAGCAAGAGACCCAGTACTTC. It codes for CAGATGEQETQYF.

The CDR3, as DNA: TGTGCCAGTAGGACCGGACAGTTGGTAGGCTACACCTTC. It yields the protein CASRTGQLVGYTF. The rearrangement joins TRBV19 to TRBJ1-2; TRBD1 is a possible D gene (6 bases). Germline V CDR1 and CDR2: LNHDA, SQIVND (reference sequence). Trimming shortened V by 6 bases and J by 8 bases, and 16 bases separated the two germline ends. The CDR3 totals 13 residues.